This T cell receptor beta chain appears in the sequencing data of a study of cytomegalovirus exposure and HLA in healthy donors. Overall study context: From about 179 million T cells, an earlier analysis saw approximately 110 million unique TCR beta sequences.

This CDR3 spans 16 amino acids. Germline values: CDR1 PRHDT, CDR2 FYEKMQ (reference sequence). V lost 2 bases to trimming and J lost 7 bases; unmatched junction nucleotides: 9. The PCR used 60 Vbeta and 13 Jbeta primers. Method: immunoSEQ multiplex PCR; TCRdb's copy keeps in-frame clones and lacks some. The sample has more than 85,000 clones, roughly three quarters seen once. The gene calls are TRBV13 and TRBJ2-1; 9 bases agree with TRBD2. The sequence was obtained from a man aged 25 to 40 in good health and CMV-seronegative. Sequencing was performed on PBMCs. The CDR3 coding sequence is TGTGCCAGCAGCTTAAAGGTTGCGGGAGGGTTAAATGAGCAGTTCTTC. This encodes CASSLKVAGGLNEQFF.